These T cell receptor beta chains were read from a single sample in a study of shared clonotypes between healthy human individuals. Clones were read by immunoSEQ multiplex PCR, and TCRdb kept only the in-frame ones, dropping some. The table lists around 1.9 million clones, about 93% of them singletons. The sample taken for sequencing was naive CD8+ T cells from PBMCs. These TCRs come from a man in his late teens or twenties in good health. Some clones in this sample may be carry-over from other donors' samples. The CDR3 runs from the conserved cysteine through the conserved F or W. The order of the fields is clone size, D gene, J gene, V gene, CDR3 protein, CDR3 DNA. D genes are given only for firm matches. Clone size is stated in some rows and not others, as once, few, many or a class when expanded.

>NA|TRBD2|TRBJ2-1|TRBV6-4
CASSSGTSGNEQFF
TGTGCCAGCAGCTCCGGGACTAGCGGCAATGAGCAGTTCTTC
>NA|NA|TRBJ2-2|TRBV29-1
CSVVDGELFF
TGCAGCGTTGTAGACGGGGAGCTGTTTTTT
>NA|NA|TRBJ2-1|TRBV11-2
CASSLGGARTRNEQFF
TGTGCCAGCAGCTTAGGGGGGGCTAGGACGCGGAATGAGCAGTTCTTC
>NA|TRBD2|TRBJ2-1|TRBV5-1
CASSLGSGGPHNEQFF
TGCGCCAGCAGCTTGGGGTCGGGAGGGCCCCACAATGAGCAGTTCTTC
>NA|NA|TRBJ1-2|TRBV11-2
CASSLGIRRARREYGYTF
TGTGCCAGCAGCTTAGGGATAAGGAGGGCAAGGAGAGAGTATGGCTACACCTTC
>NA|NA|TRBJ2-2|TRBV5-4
CASSSDTTGELFF
TGTGCCAGCAGCTCGGACACCACCGGGGAGCTGTTTTTT
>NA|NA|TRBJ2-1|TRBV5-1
CASSFITGWGNEQFF
TGCGCCAGCAGCTTTATCACAGGGTGGGGAAATGAGCAGTTCTTC
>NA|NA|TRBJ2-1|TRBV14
CASSQRQSSYNEQFF
TGTGCCAGCAGCCAACGACAGAGCTCCTACAATGAGCAGTTCTTC
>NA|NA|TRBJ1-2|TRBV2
CASKFRIDNGYTF
TGTGCCAGCAAGTTCCGGATCGACAATGGCTACACCTTC
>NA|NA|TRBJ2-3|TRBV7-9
CASSHLDTQYF
TGTGCCAGCAGCCACCTGGATACGCAGTATTTT
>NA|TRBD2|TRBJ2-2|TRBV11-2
CASSLMAGGTGELFF
TGTGCCAGCAGCTTAATGGCGGGAGGAACCGGGGAGCTGTTTTTT
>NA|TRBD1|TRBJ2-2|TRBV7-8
CASSFHRGGTGELFF
TGTGCCAGCAGCTTCCACAGGGGTGGGACCGGGGAGCTGTTTTTT
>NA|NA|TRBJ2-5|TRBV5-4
CASSLVQGQETQYF
TGTGCCAGCAGCTTGGTTCAGGGTCAAGAGACCCAGTACTTC
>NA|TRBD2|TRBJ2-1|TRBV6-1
CASSEPTSGPYNEQFF
TGTGCCAGCAGTGAACCTACTAGCGGCCCCTACAATGAGCAGTTCTTC
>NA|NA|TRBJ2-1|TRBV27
CASSPLARSSYNEQFF
TGTGCCAGCAGTCCCCTAGCGCGTAGCTCCTACAATGAGCAGTTCTTC
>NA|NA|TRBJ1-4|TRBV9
CASSVGQGEGEKLFF
TGTGCCAGCAGCGTAGGGCAGGGAGAGGGTGAAAAACTGTTTTTT
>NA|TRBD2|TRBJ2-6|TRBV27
CASSSILSGSLGANVLTF
TGTGCCAGCAGTTCAATCCTTAGCGGGAGCCTTGGGGCCAACGTCCTGACTTTC
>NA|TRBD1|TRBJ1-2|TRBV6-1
CASSGNRGLDGYTF
TGTGCCAGCAGTGGAAACAGGGGGCTCGATGGCTACACCTTC
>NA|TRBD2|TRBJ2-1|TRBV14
CASSQDTSGRVYNEQFF
TGTGCCAGCAGCCAAGATACTAGCGGGAGGGTTTACAATGAGCAGTTCTTC
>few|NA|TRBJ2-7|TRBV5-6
CASSFGYEQYF
TGTGCCAGCAGCTTCGGCTACGAGCAGTACTTC
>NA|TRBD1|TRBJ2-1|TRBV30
CAWSGTGDEQFF
TGTGCCTGGAGTGGAACAGGGGATGAGCAGTTCTTC
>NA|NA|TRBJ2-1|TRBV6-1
CASPDPPYNEQFF
TGTGCCAGCCCGGACCCCCCCTACAATGAGCAGTTCTTC
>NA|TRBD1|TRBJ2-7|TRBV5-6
CASRRGQVSYEQYF
TGTGCCAGCAGGAGGGGACAGGTTTCCTACGAGCAGTACTTC
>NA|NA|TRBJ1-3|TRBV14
CASSQDRRGIGRSGNTIYF
TGTGCCAGCAGCCAAGATAGACGGGGCATTGGACGGTCTGGAAACACCATATATTTT
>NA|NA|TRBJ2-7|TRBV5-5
CASSLFPDEQYF
TGTGCCAGCAGCCTGTTTCCGGACGAGCAGTACTTC
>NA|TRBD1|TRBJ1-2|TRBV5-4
CASSLQGADGYTF
TGTGCCAGCAGCTTGCAGGGGGCGGATGGCTACACCTTC
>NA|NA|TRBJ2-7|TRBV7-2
CASSLAPRSYEQYF
TGTGCCAGCAGCTTAGCGCCGAGAAGCTACGAGCAGTACTTC
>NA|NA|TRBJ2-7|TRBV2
CASMAYEQYF
TGTGCCAGCATGGCGTACGAGCAGTACTTC
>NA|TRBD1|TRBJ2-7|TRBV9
CASSVEGTGDEQYF
TGTGCCAGCAGCGTAGAAGGGACAGGGGACGAGCAGTACTTC
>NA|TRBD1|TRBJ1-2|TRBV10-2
CASSDTWDSHGYTF
TGCGCCAGCAGCGATACCTGGGACAGCCATGGCTACACCTTC
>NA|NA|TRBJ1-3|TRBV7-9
CASSFGGNTIYF
TGTGCCAGCAGCTTTGGGGGAAACACCATATATTTT
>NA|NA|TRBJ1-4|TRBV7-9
CASSLGDPNEKLFF
TGTGCCAGCAGCCTGGGGGATCCTAATGAAAAACTGTTTTTT
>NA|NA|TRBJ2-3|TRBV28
CASIRGWGADRSTDTQYF
TGTGCCAGCATCCGGGGGTGGGGCGCTGACCGTAGCACAGATACGCAGTATTTT
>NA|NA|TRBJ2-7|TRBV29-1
CSVEVGLGYEQYF
TGCAGCGTTGAAGTTGGGCTGGGTTACGAGCAGTACTTC
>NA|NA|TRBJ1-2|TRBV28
CASSLLGGVDGYTF
TGTGCCAGCAGTTTATTAGGGGGTGTTGACGGCTACACCTTC
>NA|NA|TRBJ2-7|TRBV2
CASSELGQLYEQYF
TGTGCCAGCAGTGAATTGGGACAACTCTACGAGCAGTACTTC
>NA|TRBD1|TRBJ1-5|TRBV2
CASSSGTGGDQPQHF
TGTGCCAGCAGCTCCGGGACAGGGGGCGATCAGCCCCAGCATTTT
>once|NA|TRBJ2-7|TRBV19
CASSSRDTREQYF
TGTGCCAGTAGTAGCAGGGATACCCGGGAGCAGTACTTC
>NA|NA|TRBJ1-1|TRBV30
CAWSSGWGTEAFF
TGTGCCTGGAGTTCTGGTTGGGGCACTGAAGCTTTCTTT
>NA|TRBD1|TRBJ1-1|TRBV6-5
CASSLQGYTEAFF
TGTGCCAGCAGCCTACAGGGGTACACTGAAGCTTTCTTT
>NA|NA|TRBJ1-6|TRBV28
CASGRSTRNSPLHF
TGTGCCAGCGGCCGATCGACAAGGAATTCACCCCTCCACTTT
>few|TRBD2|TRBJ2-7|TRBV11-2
CASSLSQRGTYEQYF
TGTGCCAGCAGCTTAAGTCAGCGGGGCACCTACGAGCAGTACTTC
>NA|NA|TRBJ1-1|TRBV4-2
CASGQGLRTEAFF
TGTGCCAGCGGTCAGGGTTTGCGGACTGAAGCTTTCTTT
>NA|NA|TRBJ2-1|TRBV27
CASSPPVPLYNEQFF
TGTGCCAGCAGTCCGCCAGTGCCGCTCTACAATGAGCAGTTCTTC
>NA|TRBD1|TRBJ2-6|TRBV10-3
CAISESKDRAGANVLTF
TGTGCCATCAGTGAGTCAAAGGACAGGGCTGGGGCCAACGTCCTGACTTTC
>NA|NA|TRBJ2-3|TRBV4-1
CASSQDPGKGGTDTQYF
TGCGCCAGCAGCCAAGATCCGGGGAAGGGTGGCACAGATACGCAGTATTTT
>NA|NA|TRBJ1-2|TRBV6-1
CASSGSLRGAVSGGYTF
TGTGCCAGCAGTGGCTCCCTCCGGGGCGCCGTGAGCGGGGGCTACACCTTC
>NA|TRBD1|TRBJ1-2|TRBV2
CASPPTGSNGYTF
TGTGCCAGCCCACCGACAGGGAGCAATGGCTACACCTTC
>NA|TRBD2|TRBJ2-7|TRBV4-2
CASSPAASGYEQYF
TGTGCCAGCAGCCCCGCAGCTAGCGGCTACGAGCAGTACTTC
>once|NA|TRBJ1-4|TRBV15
CATSRDRLVQGNEKLFF
TGTGCCACCAGCAGAGATCGTTTAGTGCAGGGGAATGAAAAACTGTTTTTT